This T cell receptor beta chain stems from a study of cytomegalovirus exposure and HLA in healthy donors. Overall study findings and caveats: The study recorded 150 to 200 TCR beta chains that were cytomegalovirus-associated.

Repertoires were generated with immunoSEQ multiplex PCR, while TCRdb's copy carries only in-frame clones and drops some. This sample has 89,000 or so clones, with roughly 92% found just once. Per germline, CDR1 ENHRY and CDR2 SYGVKD. V gave up 3 bases and J gave up 12 bases, with 9 bases separating them. The CDR3 is made up of 11 amino acids. Notes on this clone: Its antigen is unidentified.

The sequence derives from a woman aged 25 to 39 in good health and CMV-seropositive. The sample comprised PBMCs. The genes are TRBV10-3 and TRBJ2-1; the D is unclear. Here the CDR3 reads CAISDSARQFF. In nucleotides, the CDR3 is TGTGCCATCAGTGACAGCGCTCGGCAGTTCTTC.